This entry lists 29 T cell receptor beta chains sequenced from one sample in a study of control samples from healthy donors and cancer patients. Here immunoSEQ multiplex PCR was the method, and the copy in TCRdb shows in-frame clones only, minus some. This table has over 150,000 clones, approximately 94% appearing once. Material: blood. Receptors were obtained from a woman aged 18 to 35 in good health.

The chain employs TRBV7-2 and TRBJ2-1; no reliable D call. Trimming removed 4 bases at V and 7 bases at J, with 14 bases between. Germline CDR1 SGHTA, CDR2 FQGNSA. The CDR3 sequence is 14 residues long. CDR3 DNA: TGTGCCAGCAGCTGGGTGCCCACCCTAAATGAGCAGTTCTTC. This codes for CASSWVPTLNEQFF.

V is TRBV6-1 and J is TRBJ1-1, with 7 bases matching TRBD1. The V gene's germline CDR1 is MNHNS and CDR2 SASEGT. This CDR3 comprises 14 residues. V lost 5 bases to trimming and J lost 1 base; unmatched junction nucleotides: 4. The CDR3 DNA sequence: TGTGCCAGCAGTATACAGGGGTCGAACACTGAAGCTTTCTTT. Amino acid sequence: CASSIQGSNTEAFF.

V and J are TRBV7-2 and TRBJ2-5, with 8 bases aligning to TRBD2. Germline CDR1 is SGHTA and CDR2 is FQGNSA. V was pared by 5 bases and J by 5 bases, with 7 bases of the junction left unmatched. The CDR3 has 14 amino acids. CDR3: CASSPGLAGETQYF. CDR3 DNA sequence: TGTGCCAGCAGCCCCGGACTAGCTGGGGAGACCCAGTACTTC.

The J gene is TRBJ1-1, the V gene TRBV5-8; D gene unclear. The CDR3 is 15 residues long. Deletions cut 0 bases from V and 0 bases from J, with 9 bases between. The V gene's germline CDR1 is SGHTS and CDR2 YDEGEE. Written as DNA, the CDR3 is TGTGCCAGCAGCTTGGCCCCAGCCGTGAACACTGAAGCTTTCTTT. It encodes CASSLAPAVNTEAFF.

This chain joins TRBV5-1 and TRBJ2-3; 11 nucleotides line up with TRBD1. From germline, CDR1 is SGHRS and CDR2 YFSETQ. V gave up 3 bases and J gave up 4 bases; unmatched junction bases: 1. This CDR3 spans 14 amino acids. The CDR3 DNA reads TGCGCCAGCAGCTGGGGACAGGGGGCAGATACGCAGTATTTT. This gives the protein CASSWGQGADTQYF.

The chain joins TRBV29-1 to TRBJ2-5, with TRBD2 matching over 7 bases. Germline CDR1 reads SQVTM; CDR2 reads ANQGSEA. J lost 10 bases, V lost 7 bases, and 12 bases had no gene match. The CDR3 contains 12 residues. The DNA for the CDR3 is TGCAGCGGCCGACTAGCTGGGGGTGTCCAGTACTTC. It encodes CSGRLAGGVQYF.

The chain links TRBV9 to TRBJ1-2; TRBD1 is a possible D gene (6 bases). The germline gives CDR1 SGDLS, CDR2 YYNGEE. V was clipped by 0 bases and J by 5 bases, with 11 bases between them. The CDR3 covers 14 residues. In nucleotides, the CDR3 is TGTGCCAGCAGCGTAGGAGGGGGTGTTTATGGCTACACCTTC. Encoded protein: CASSVGGGVYGYTF.

V usage is TRBV2 and J usage is TRBJ2-1; TRBD2 matches at 11 bases. CDR3 length equals 14 residues. Germline V gene sequence: CDR1 SNHLY, CDR2 FYNNEI. V was clipped by 7 bases and J by 9 bases; unmatched bases: 8. CDR3 in DNA: TGTGCCAGCACTCTTAGCGGGGGGGCTCTTGAGCAGTTCTTC. Translating gives CASTLSGGALEQFF.

The V gene is TRBV5-1, the J gene TRBJ2-3; D may correspond to TRBD1 or TRBD2 (5 bases each). The CDR3 is 12 residues long. Germline CDR1 SGHRS, CDR2 YFSETQ. Trimming cost V 4 bases and J 6 bases, with 9 bases left between them. This chain's CDR3 is CASSRDGDTQYF. Written as DNA, the CDR3 is TGCGCCAGCAGCCGGGACGGGGATACGCAGTATTTT.

This clone came up a few times. The chain employs TRBV21-1 and TRBJ2-1; the table's D call, TRBD2, was not checked against the DNA. TRBV21-1 is designated a pseudogene. This CDR3 has 14 amino acids. The CDR3 reads CASSTGGSSSEQFF. The CDR3 region has the DNA TGTGCCAGCAGCACGGGAGGTTCGTCGTCTGAGCAGTTCTTC.

V and J are TRBV14 and TRBJ2-1; unclear D gene. This CDR3 comprises 16 residues. Germline CDR1 is SGHDN and CDR2 is FVKESK. Between the trimmed V and J ends, which lost 0 bases and 5 bases, there was a span of 14 bases. The chain's CDR3 is CASSQDLILLHNEQFF. The CDR3 nucleotides are TGTGCCAGCAGCCAAGATCTAATCCTCCTTCACAATGAGCAGTTCTTC.

The chain employs TRBV7-2 and TRBJ1-3; perhaps TRBD1 as D (6 bases). Germline values: CDR1 SGHTA, CDR2 FQGNSA. This CDR3 is 14 amino acids long. V lost 5 bases and J lost 7, with 15 bases in between. The CDR3 protein is CASSPTGPRNTIYF. The CDR3, as DNA: TGTGCCAGCAGCCCGACAGGACCCCGTAACACCATATATTTT.

The V call is TRBV11-2, the J call TRBJ2-7, with D tentatively TRBD2 (5 bases). This CDR3 has 14 amino acids. In germline, CDR1 is SGHAT, CDR2 FQNNGV. V shed 2 bases and J shed 0 bases, with 8 bases lying between them. CDR3 nucleotides: TGTGCCAGCAGCTTACGAGCGGACTCCTACGAGCAGTACTTC. Its translation is CASSLRADSYEQYF.

This clone was detected a few times. This sequence joins TRBV11-2 and TRBJ2-7, with 10 bases identical to TRBD2. The V and J ends lost 2 bases and 4 bases, in that order; junction bases with no gene match: 2. The length of the CDR3 is 14 residues. The germline V gene has CDR1 SGHAT and CDR2 FQNNGV. The CDR3: CASSLRAGGYEQYF. CDR3 bases: TGTGCCAGCAGCTTAAGAGCGGGGGGGTACGAGCAGTACTTC.

The chain couples TRBV6-5 to TRBJ2-7, with TRBD1 matching 10 bases. Germline V gene lookup returns CDR1 MNHEY and CDR2 SVGAGI. This CDR3 comprises 14 residues. V gave up 6 bases and J gave up 2 bases; unmatched junction bases: 4. CDR3 bases: TGTGCCAGCAGGGGGGGACAGGGGCCCTACGAGCAGTACTTC. It is translated as CASRGGQGPYEQYF.

V is TRBV28 and J is TRBJ2-7; 7 bases fit TRBD2. The CDR3 consists of 14 residues. Looked up from germline, CDR1 is MDHEN and CDR2 is SYDVKM. J gave up 2 bases and V 7 bases, and 8 bases lay outside the gene matches. The CDR3 bases are TGTGCCAGCACTCCCGCAGGGAGGGCCTACGAGCAGTACTTC. Its protein is CASTPAGRAYEQYF.

This chain uses TRBV6-5 with TRBJ2-5; possibly TRBD2 for D (6 bases). V was pared by 5 bases and J by 2 bases, with 15 bases between. Germline CDR1 reads MNHEY; CDR2 reads SVGAGI. This CDR3 spans 15 amino acids. CDR3 DNA sequence: TGTGCCAGCAGTCGCCCAGGCAGCGGGCAAGAGACCCAGTACTTC. It encodes CASSRPGSGQETQYF.

The CDR3 coding sequence is TGTGCCAGCAGTGAAGGGATTTACTATGGCTACACCTTC. Protein product: CASSEGIYYGYTF. The chain couples TRBV6-1 to TRBJ1-2; D ambiguous. Trimming removed 1 base from V and 3 bases from J, with 6 bases in between. Germline V gene sequence: CDR1 MNHNS, CDR2 SASEGT. The CDR3 loop spans 13 amino acids.

The chain is built from TRBV28 and TRBJ1-6; 9 positions match TRBD1. The CDR3 is 14 residues long. The germline V gene has CDR1 MDHEN and CDR2 SYDVKM. J lost 10 bases, V lost 7 bases, and 8 bases had no gene match. The DNA for the CDR3 is TGTGCCAGCAACAGACAGGGGGAGCTATCACCCCTCCACTTT. Its protein product is CASNRQGELSPLHF.

V is TRBV19 and J is TRBJ2-2; 7 nucleotides line up with TRBD2. Trimming took 4 bases from V and 5 from J; bases not matched to a gene: 1. CDR1 is LNHDA and CDR2 is SQIVND in the germline V gene (reference sequence). The CDR3 has 13 amino acids. The CDR3 DNA is TGTGCCAGTAGTAAGGGACTAACCGGGGAGCTGTTTTTT. Protein sequence: CASSKGLTGELFF.

This clone was observed a handful of times. The chain is built from TRBV9 and TRBJ2-2; D call uncertain. The V gene lost 7 bases and the J gene lost 1 base, with 11 bases spanning the gap. CDR1 is SGDLS and CDR2 is YYNGEE in the germline V gene. This CDR3 region has 14 residues. The CDR3 spells CASSYGKNTGELFF. The CDR3 DNA is TGTGCCAGCTCTTACGGAAAGAACACCGGGGAGCTGTTTTTT.

The V gene is TRBV27, the J gene TRBJ2-7, with unresolved D. The CDR3 is 11 residues long. In germline, CDR1 is MNHEY, CDR2 SMNVEV (reference sequence). V lost 5 bases and J 7 bases, leaving 9 bases between the germline ends. This chain's CDR3 is CASSPVQEQYF. The CDR3 DNA sequence: TGTGCCAGCAGTCCGGTACAAGAGCAGTACTTC.

The chain links TRBV6-4 to TRBJ1-5; D gene uncertain. Germline values: CDR1 MRHNA, CDR2 SNTAGT. The CDR3 has 18 amino acids. Trimming removed 1 base from V and 0 bases from J, with 16 bases in between. The CDR3 sequence: CASSDCEVGRDSNQPQHF. Here the CDR3 DNA reads TGTGCCAGCAGTGACTGCGAGGTGGGGAGGGATAGCAATCAGCCCCAGCATTTT.

The chain combines TRBV19 with TRBJ1-4; possible D gene TRBD1, 5 bases. The CDR3 sequence is 15 residues long. Germline CDR1 and CDR2: LNHDA and SQIVND (reference sequence). V dropped 7 bases and J dropped 4 bases, with 16 bases sitting between them. The CDR3 protein is CASIPPGPNNEKLFF. The CDR3 DNA reads as TGTGCCAGTATTCCCCCGGGACCGAATAATGAAAAACTGTTTTTT.

CDR3 in amino acids: CSVEDKRNSAYEQYF. In DNA, the CDR3 is TGCAGCGTTGAAGATAAGAGGAACAGCGCCTACGAGCAGTACTTC. The chain couples TRBV29-1 to TRBJ2-7; no clear D gene. V was trimmed by 0 bases and J by 2 bases, leaving 14 bases between them. The CDR3 length is 15 residues. CDR1 is SQVTM, CDR2 ANQGSEA, per germline.

This chain joins TRBV5-1 and TRBJ1-2; D not certain. CDR1 and CDR2 (germline): SGHRS, YFSETQ. V shed 0 bases and J shed 3 bases, with 6 bases lying between them. This CDR3 region has 13 residues. The CDR3 nucleotides read TGCGCCAGCAGCTTGGCGACTGACTATGGCTACACCTTC. Protein product: CASSLATDYGYTF.

This clone showed up just a few times. V usage is TRBV19 and J usage is TRBJ1-2; 11 nucleotides align to TRBD1. The CDR3 totals 15 residues. The V gene end was trimmed by 1 base and the J gene end by 7 bases; junction bases not matched to a gene: 5. Germline CDR1 LNHDA, CDR2 SQIVND (reference sequence). The CDR3 nucleotides are TGTGCCAGTAGTATAGGGGGACAGGGGGGCCGTGGCTACACCTTC. Translating gives CASSIGGQGGRGYTF.

The chain carries TRBV18 and TRBJ1-1; D unresolved. Germline V CDR1 and CDR2: KGHSH, LQKENI. V was cut by 4 bases and J by 5 bases, with 11 bases left in between. The CDR3 has 13 amino acids. The CDR3 DNA reads as TGTGCCAGCTCACTTTCTCCGGGGACTGAAGCTTTCTTT. Its protein is CASSLSPGTEAFF.

The chain is built from TRBV9 and TRBJ1-5; D gene ambiguous. Looked up from germline, CDR1 is SGDLS and CDR2 is YYNGEE. Between the trimmed V and J ends, which lost 7 bases and 4 bases, there was a span of 12 bases. This CDR3 has 13 residues. The CDR3 here is CASSLTGNQPQHF. In DNA form, the CDR3 reads TGTGCCAGCTCCTTGACGGGAAATCAGCCCCAGCATTTT.